The T cell receptor beta chain described here comes from a study of cytomegalovirus exposure and HLA in healthy donors. Notes on the study in general: In an earlier analysis, productive rearrangement rates for most beta V segments clustered near 87% or 30%. According to the study, roughly 160 TCR beta chains were cytomegalovirus-associated.

This PCR relied on a set of 60 Vbeta primers and 13 Jbeta primers. Generated by immunoSEQ multiplex PCR, the TCRdb table keeps only in-frame clones and is missing some. Seen here are over 85,000 clones, 69% observed once, and the top ten hold about 1.2%. This clone has only one observation. Its cognate antigen is unknown. The germline V gene encodes CDR1 LGHNA and CDR2 YSLEER. CDR3 length: 18 amino acids. Trimming removed 3 bases at V and 0 bases at J, with 15 bases between. This clonotype originated in a female donor in good health and CMV-seronegative. The chain uses TRBV4-3 and TRBJ2-6, with D uncertain. The sequenced sample was PBMCs. Here the CDR3 DNA reads TGCGCCAGCAGCCAGGAGAGTAACCTTCGCTCTGGGGCCAACGTCCTGACTTTC. Amino acid sequence: CASSQESNLRSGANVLTF.